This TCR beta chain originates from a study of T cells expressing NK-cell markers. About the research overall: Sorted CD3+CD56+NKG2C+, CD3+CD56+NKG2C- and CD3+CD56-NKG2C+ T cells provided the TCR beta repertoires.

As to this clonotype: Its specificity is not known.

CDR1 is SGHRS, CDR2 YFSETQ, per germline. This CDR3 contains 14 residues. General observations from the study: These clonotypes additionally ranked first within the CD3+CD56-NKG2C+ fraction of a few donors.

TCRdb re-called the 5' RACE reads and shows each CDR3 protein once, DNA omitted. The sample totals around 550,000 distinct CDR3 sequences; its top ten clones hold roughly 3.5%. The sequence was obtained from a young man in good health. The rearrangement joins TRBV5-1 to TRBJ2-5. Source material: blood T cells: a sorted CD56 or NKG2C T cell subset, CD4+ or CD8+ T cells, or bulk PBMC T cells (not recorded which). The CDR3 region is CASSEFGQQETQYF.